The text below deals with one T cell receptor beta chain. The data were obtained in a study of blood T cells in healthy people across ages. This CDR3 is built from 15 residues. Trimming pared 10 bases from V and 0 bases from J, leaving 16 bases between. CDR1 ENHRY and CDR2 SYGVKD come from the germline V gene. Per individual sample, total RNA of at least 5 micrograms was extracted. A J-beta primer mix and a sample-barcoded 5' primer were used in a second PCR of about 6 to 12 cycles. In TCRdb, the 5' RACE reads were re-called with MiXCR into one record per CDR3 protein. The sample gives hundreds of thousands of distinct CDR3 sequences, around a quarter of which show up once; 3.6% is in the top ten. These data are also associated with another study on T cells of mothers and their children.

The TCR was taken from a boy aged 2 to 10 in good health. The chain combines TRBV10-3 with TRBJ2-1; perhaps TRBD2 as D (6 bases). The sample comprised blood. The chain's CDR3 is CATGGQGSSYNEQFF. DNA for the CDR3: TGTGCCACCGGAGGGCAGGGATCCTCCTACAATGAGCAGTTCTTC.